This T cell receptor beta chain was identified in a study of neurological immune-mediated disorders. The time point here: longitudinal time-point 2. Unsorted libraries were derived from 2 million PBMCs stored at -80 C. Germline assignment: CDR1 DFQATT and CDR2 SNEGSKA (reference sequence). V lost 5 bases and J 6 bases, leaving 24 bases between the germline ends. This CDR3 is 16 amino acids long. cDNA was made by 5'RACE with 10-nucleotide random UMIs. Each sequencing run yielded over 160 million TCR-beta sequences from 15-18 subjects. TCRdb re-called the 5' RACE reads with MiXCR, one entry per CDR3 protein. The data show some 45,000 distinct CDR3 sequences, with over 10% seen just once and roughly 4.3% held by the top ten. This clonotype was seen many times.

The sequenced sample consisted of PBMCs. This clonotype originated in a male donor with HTLV-1-associated myelopathy (HAM/TSP). This rearrangement joins TRBV20-1 to TRBJ2-3; D assignment may be TRBD1 or TRBD2 (6 bases each). CDR3 in DNA: TGCAGTGCTTGGGGTGGGTCGGGGGCCCCCGGGGATACGCAGTATTTT. This gives the protein CSAWGGSGAPGDTQYF.